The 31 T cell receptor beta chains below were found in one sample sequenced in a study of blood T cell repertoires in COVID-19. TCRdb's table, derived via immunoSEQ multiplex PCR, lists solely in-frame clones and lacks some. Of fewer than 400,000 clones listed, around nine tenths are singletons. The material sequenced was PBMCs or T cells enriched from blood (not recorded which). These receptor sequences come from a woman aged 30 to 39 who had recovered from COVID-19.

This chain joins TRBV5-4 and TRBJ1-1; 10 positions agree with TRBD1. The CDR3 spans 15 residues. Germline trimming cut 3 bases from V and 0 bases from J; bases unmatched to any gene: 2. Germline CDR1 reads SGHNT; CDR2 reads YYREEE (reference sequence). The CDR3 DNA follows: TGTGCCAGCAGCTCGGGACAGGGGCTGAACACTGAAGCTTTCTTT. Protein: CASSSGQGLNTEAFF.

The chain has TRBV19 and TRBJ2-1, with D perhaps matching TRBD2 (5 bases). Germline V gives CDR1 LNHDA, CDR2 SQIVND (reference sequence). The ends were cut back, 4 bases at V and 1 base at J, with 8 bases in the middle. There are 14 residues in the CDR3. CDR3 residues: CASSTRGSYNEQFF. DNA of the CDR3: TGTGCCAGTAGTACGAGAGGGTCCTACAATGAGCAGTTCTTC.

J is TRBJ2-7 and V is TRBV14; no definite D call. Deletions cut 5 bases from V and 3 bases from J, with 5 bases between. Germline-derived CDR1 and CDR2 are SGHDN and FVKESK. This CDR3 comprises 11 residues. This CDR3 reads CASSNSYEQYF. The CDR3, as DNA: TGTGCCAGCAGCAACAGCTACGAGCAGTACTTC.

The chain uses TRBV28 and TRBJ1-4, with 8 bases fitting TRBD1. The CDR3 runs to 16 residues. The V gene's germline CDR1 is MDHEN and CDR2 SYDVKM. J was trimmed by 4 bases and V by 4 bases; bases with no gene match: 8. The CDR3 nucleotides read TGTGCCAGCAGTTGGAGCGGGACAGGAAGTAATGAAAAACTGTTTTTT. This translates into CASSWSGTGSNEKLFF.

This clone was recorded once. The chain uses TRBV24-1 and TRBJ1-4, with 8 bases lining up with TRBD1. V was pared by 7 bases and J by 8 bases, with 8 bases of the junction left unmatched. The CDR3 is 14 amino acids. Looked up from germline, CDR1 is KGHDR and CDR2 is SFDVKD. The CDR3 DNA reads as TGTGCCACCAGAGAAACAGGGGGTGAGGAAAAACTGTTTTTT. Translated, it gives CATRETGGEEKLFF.

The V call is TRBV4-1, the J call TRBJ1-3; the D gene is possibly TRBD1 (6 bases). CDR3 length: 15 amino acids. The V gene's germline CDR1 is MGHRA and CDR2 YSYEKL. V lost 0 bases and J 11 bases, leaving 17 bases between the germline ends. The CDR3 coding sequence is TGCGCCAGCAGCCAAGAACAGGGCCGAGGAGGTTCCATATATTTT. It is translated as CASSQEQGRGGSIYF.

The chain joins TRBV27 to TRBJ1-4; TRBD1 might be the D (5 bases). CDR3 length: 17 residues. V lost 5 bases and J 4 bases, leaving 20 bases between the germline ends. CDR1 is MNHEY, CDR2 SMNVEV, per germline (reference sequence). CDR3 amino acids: CASSMTPDSYNNEKLFF. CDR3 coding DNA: TGTGCCAGCAGTATGACCCCCGACAGTTACAATAATGAAAAACTGTTTTTT.

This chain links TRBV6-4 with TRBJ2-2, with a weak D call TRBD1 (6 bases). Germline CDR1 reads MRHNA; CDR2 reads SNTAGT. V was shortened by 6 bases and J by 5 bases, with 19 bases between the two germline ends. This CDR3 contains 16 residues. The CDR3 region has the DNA TGTGCCAGCAGGTGGTTGGGGGCGAAGAAGACCGGGGAGCTGTTTTTT. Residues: CASRWLGAKKTGELFF.

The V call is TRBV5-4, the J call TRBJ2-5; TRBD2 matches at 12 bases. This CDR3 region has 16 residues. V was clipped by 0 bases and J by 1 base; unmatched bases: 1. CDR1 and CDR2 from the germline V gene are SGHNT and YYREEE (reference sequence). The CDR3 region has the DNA TGTGCCAGCAGCTTGGGACTAGCGGGGGTCCAAGAGACCCAGTACTTC. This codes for CASSLGLAGVQETQYF.

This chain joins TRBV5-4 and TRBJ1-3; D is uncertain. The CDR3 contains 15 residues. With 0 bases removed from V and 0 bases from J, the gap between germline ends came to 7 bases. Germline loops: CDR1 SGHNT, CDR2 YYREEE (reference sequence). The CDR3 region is CASSLAAGSGNTIYF. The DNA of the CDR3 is TGTGCCAGCAGCTTGGCCGCGGGCTCTGGAAACACCATATATTTT.

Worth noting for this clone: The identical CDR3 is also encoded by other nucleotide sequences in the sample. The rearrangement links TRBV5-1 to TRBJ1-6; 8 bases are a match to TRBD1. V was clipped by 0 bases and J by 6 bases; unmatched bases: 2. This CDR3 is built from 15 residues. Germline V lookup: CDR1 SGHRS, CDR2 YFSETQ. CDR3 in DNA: TGCGCCAGCAGCTTGGAAGGACAGGGTAATTCACCCCTCCACTTT. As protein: CASSLEGQGNSPLHF.

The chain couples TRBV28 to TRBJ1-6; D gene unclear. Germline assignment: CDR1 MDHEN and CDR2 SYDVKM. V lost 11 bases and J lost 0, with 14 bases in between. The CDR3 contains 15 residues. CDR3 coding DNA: TGTGCCGCCTCTGACTGGAGCTCCTATAATTCACCCCTCCACTTT. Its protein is CAASDWSSYNSPLHF. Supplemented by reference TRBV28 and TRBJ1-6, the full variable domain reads DVKVTQSSRYLVKRTGEKVFLECVQDMDHENMFWYRQDPGLGLRLIYFSYDVKMKEKGDIPEGYSVSREKKERFSLILESASTNQTSMYLCAASDWSSYNSPLHFGNGTRLTVT.

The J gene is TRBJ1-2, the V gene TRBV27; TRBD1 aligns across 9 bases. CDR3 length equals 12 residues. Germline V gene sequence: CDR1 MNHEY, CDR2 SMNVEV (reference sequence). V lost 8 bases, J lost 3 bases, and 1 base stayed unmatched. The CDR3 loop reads CASWTGDYGYTF. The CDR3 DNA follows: TGTGCCAGCTGGACAGGGGACTATGGCTACACCTTC.

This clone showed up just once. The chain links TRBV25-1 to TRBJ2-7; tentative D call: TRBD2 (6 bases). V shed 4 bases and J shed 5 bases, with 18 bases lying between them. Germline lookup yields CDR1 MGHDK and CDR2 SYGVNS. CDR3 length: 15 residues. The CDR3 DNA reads TGTGCCAGCAGTGGACCGGGACTCATCACGGACGAGCAGTACTTC. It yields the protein CASSGPGLITDEQYF.

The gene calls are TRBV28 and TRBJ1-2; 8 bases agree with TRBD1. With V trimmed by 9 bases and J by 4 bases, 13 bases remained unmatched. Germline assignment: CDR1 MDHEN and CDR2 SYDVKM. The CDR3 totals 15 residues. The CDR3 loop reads CASGTGATGLYGYTF. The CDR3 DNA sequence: TGTGCCAGTGGGACAGGCGCCACGGGGCTCTATGGCTACACCTTC.

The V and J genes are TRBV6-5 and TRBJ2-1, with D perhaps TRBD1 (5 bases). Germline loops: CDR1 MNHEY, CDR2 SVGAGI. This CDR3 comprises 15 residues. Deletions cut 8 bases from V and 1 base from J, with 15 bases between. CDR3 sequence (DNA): TGTGCCAGCCGCCAGGGAAGAGGTTCCTACAATGAGCAGTTCTTC. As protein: CASRQGRGSYNEQFF.

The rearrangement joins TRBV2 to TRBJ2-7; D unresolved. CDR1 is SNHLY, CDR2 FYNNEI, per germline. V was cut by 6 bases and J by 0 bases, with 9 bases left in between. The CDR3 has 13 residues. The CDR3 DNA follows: TGTGCCAGCAGGAGAGTCGGCTCCTACGAGCAGTACTTC. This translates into CASRRVGSYEQYF. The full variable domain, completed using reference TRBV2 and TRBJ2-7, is EPEVTQTPSHQVTQMGQEVILRCVPISNHLYFYWYRQILGQKVEFLVSFYNNEISEKSEIFDDQFSVERPDGSNFTLKIRSTKLEDSAMYFCASRRVGSYEQYFGPGTRLTVT.

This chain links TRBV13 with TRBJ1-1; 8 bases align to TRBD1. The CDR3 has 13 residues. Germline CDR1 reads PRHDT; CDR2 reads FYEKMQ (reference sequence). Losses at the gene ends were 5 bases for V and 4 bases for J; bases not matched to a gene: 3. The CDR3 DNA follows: TGTGCCAGCAGCAAAACAGGGGGCACTGAAGCTTTCTTT. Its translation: CASSKTGGTEAFF.

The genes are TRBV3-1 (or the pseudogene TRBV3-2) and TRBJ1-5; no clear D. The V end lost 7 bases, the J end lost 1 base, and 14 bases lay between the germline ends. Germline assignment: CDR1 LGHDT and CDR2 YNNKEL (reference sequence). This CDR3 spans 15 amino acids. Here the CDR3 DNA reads TGTGCCAGCACCCCAGGATTTTCGAGCAATCAGCCCCAGCATTTT. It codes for CASTPGFSSNQPQHF.

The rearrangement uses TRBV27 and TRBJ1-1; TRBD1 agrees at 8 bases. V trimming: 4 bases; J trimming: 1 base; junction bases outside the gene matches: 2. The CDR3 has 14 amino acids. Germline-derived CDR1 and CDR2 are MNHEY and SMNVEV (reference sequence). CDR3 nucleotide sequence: TGTGCCAGCAGTTCCACAGGGGGGAACACTGAAGCTTTCTTT. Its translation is CASSSTGGNTEAFF.

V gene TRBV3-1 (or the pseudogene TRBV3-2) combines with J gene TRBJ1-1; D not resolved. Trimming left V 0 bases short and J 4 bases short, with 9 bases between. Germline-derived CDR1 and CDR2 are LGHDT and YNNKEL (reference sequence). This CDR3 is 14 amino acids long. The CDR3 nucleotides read TGTGCCAGCAGCCAAGATCTGCGGTCCACTGAAGCTTTCTTT. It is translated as CASSQDLRSTEAFF.

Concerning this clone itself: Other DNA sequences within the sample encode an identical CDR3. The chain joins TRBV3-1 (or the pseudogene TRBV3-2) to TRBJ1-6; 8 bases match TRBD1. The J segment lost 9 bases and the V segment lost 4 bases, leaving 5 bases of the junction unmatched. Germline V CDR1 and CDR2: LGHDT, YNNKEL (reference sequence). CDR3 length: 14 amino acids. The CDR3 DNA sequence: TGTGCCAGCAGCCCCGGACAGGGATCTTCACCCCTCCACTTT. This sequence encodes CASSPGQGSSPLHF.

For the CDR3, the DNA is TGTGCCAGCAGCGTAATCTCCTCTAGCACAGATACGCAGTATTTT. Amino acids: CASSVISSSTDTQYF. V is TRBV9 and J is TRBJ2-3; unclear D gene. V lost 1 base, J lost 0 bases, and 9 bases lay in between. This CDR3 comprises 15 residues. The germline gives CDR1 SGDLS, CDR2 YYNGEE.

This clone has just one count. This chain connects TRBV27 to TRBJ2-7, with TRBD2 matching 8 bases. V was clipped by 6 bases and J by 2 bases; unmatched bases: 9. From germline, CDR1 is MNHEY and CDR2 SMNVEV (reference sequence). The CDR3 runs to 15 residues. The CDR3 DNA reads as TGTGCCAGCAGCCGGCGGGGGGCGGGAGCCTACGAGCAGTACTTC. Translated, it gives CASSRRGAGAYEQYF.

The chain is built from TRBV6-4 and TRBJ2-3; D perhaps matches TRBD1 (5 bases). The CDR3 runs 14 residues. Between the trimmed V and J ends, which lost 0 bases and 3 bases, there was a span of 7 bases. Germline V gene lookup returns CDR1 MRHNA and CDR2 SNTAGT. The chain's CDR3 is CASSDSTETDTQYF. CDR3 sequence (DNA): TGTGCCAGCAGTGACTCGACAGAAACAGATACGCAGTATTTT.

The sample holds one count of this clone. Here the CDR3 DNA reads TGTGCCAGCAGTAACTACGAGAGACAGGGGGCAGATGGCTACACCTTC. This gives the protein CASSNYERQGADGYTF. The V and J genes are TRBV25-1 and TRBJ1-2, with 10 bases aligning to TRBD1. Germline CDR1 MGHDK, CDR2 SYGVNS. V shed 5 bases, J shed 6 bases, and the junction held 12 bases outside the gene matches. The CDR3 loop spans 16 amino acids.

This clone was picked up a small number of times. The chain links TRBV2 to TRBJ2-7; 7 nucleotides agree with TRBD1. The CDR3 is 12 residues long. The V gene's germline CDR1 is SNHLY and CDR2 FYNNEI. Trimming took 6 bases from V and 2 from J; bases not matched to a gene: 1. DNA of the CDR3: TGTGCCAGCAGCGGGACAGCCTACGAGCAGTACTTC. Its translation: CASSGTAYEQYF.

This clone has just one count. CDR3 DNA sequence: TGCGCCAGCAGCTCTGAGCGCTCTGGGGCCAACGTCCTGACTTTC. It yields the protein CASSSERSGANVLTF. This chain links TRBV5-1 with TRBJ2-6; D is unclear. Germline V gene lookup returns CDR1 SGHRS and CDR2 YFSETQ. The CDR3 is made up of 15 amino acids. V was clipped by 3 bases and J by 0 bases, with 7 bases between them.

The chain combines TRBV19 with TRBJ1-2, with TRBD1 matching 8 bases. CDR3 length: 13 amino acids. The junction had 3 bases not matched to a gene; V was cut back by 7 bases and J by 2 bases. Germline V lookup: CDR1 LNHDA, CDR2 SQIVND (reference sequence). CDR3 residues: CASTGTGNYGYTF. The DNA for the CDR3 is TGTGCCAGTACCGGGACAGGAAACTATGGCTACACCTTC. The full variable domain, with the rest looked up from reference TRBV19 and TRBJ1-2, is DGGITQSPKYLFRKEGQNVTLSCEQNLNHDAMYWYRQDPGQGLRLIYYSQIVNDFQKGDIAEGYSVSREKKESFPLTVTSAQKNPTAFYLCASTGTGNYGYTFGSGTRLTVV.

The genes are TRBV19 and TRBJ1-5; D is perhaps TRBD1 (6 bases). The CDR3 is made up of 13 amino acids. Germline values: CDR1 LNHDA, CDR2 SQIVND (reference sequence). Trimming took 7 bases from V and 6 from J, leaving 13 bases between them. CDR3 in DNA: TGTGCCAGTACCGTAGGGACACTTCAGCCCCAGCATTTT. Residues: CASTVGTLQPQHF.

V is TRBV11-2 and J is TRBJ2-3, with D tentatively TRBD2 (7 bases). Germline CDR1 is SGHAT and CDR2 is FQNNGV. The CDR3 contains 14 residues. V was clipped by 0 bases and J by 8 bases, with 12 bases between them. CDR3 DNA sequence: TGTGCCAGCAGCTTAGATCGGGGGGCCATTACGCAGTATTTT. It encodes CASSLDRGAITQYF.